These 27 T cell receptor beta chains share one sample of origin, sequenced in a study of cytomegalovirus exposure and HLA in healthy donors. The PCR ran on 60 Vbeta and 13 Jbeta primers. Repertoires were generated with immunoSEQ multiplex PCR, while TCRdb's copy carries only in-frame clones and drops some. This sample yields around 130,000 clones, of which roughly 74% are seen a single time; 6.6% belongs to the top ten. Sequences were obtained from PBMCs. These receptors were taken from a middle-aged man in good health and CMV-seropositive.

This clone has a handful of counts. The chain carries TRBV12-2 and TRBJ2-7; TRBD1 reflects the table's D call only, with no check against the DNA. TRBV12-2 represents a pseudogene. There are 14 residues in the CDR3. CDR3 residues: CASRSKGQVYEQYF. The CDR3 coding sequence is TGTGCAAGTCGTTCTAAAGGACAGGTCTACGAGCAGTACTTC.

The chain couples TRBV7-9 to TRBJ2-3; D may be TRBD1 (5 bases). CDR1 and CDR2 from the germline V gene are SEHNR and FQNEAQ (reference sequence). The CDR3 is made up of 15 amino acids. Deletions cut 1 base from V and 2 bases from J, with 10 bases between. CDR3 sequence reads: CASSLGQLSTDTQYF. DNA of the CDR3: TGTGCCAGCAGCTTAGGACAGCTTTCCACAGATACGCAGTATTTT.

The genes are TRBV19 and TRBJ1-2, with D possibly matching TRBD1 (6 bases). The CDR3 sequence is 14 residues long. The germline V gene encodes CDR1 LNHDA and CDR2 SQIVND (reference sequence). V gave up 6 bases and J gave up 5 bases, with 16 bases separating them. The chain's CDR3 is CASSYRVGEYGYTF. The DNA for the CDR3 is TGTGCCAGTAGCTACAGGGTCGGGGAGTATGGCTACACCTTC.

The chain recombines TRBV29-1 with TRBJ2-7; a possible D gene is TRBD1 (6 bases). This CDR3 has 13 residues. V was cut by 0 bases and J by 3 bases, with 9 bases left in between. Germline lookup yields CDR1 SQVTM and CDR2 ANQGSEA. The CDR3 loop reads CSVEEGGHYEQYF. The CDR3 nucleotides read TGCAGCGTTGAAGAAGGGGGACACTACGAGCAGTACTTC.

The rearrangement uses TRBV27 and TRBJ2-7; tentatively, D is TRBD1 (5 bases). CDR1 is MNHEY, CDR2 SMNVEV, per germline (reference sequence). V was pared by 4 bases and J by 5 bases, with 15 bases between. The CDR3 runs to 14 residues. CDR3 sequence reads: CASSSRAPPHEQYF. In DNA, the CDR3 is TGTGCCAGCAGTTCCAGGGCCCCGCCTCACGAGCAGTACTTC.

V is TRBV28 and J is TRBJ1-1, with D maybe TRBD1 (5 bases). The germline V gene has CDR1 MDHEN and CDR2 SYDVKM. V gave up 8 bases and J gave up 0 bases, with 7 bases separating them. This CDR3 has 12 amino acids. CDR3 loop: CASGAVNTEAFF. DNA for the CDR3: TGTGCCAGCGGGGCAGTGAACACTGAAGCTTTCTTT.

Comment on this clone: Relative to the germline gene, one junction end is altered; a read error may explain this. This rearrangement joins TRBV19 to TRBJ1-2; D remains ambiguous. Germline V CDR1 and CDR2: LNHDA, SQIVND (reference sequence). The CDR3 is 13 residues long. DNA of the CDR3: TGTGCCAGTAATATAAAGGGAGTAGGTGGCTACACCTTC. It codes for CASNIKGVGGYTF.

The chain uses TRBV7-8 and TRBJ2-5; 8 bases are shared with TRBD1. In germline, CDR1 is SGHVS, CDR2 FQNEAQ. CDR3 length: 17 amino acids. V trimming: 1 base; J trimming: 1 base; junction bases outside the gene matches: 8. DNA for the CDR3: TGTGCCAGCAGCTTAGGGGTGGGGACAGGAGCCCAAGAGACCCAGTACTTC. This sequence encodes CASSLGVGTGAQETQYF.

This rearrangement joins TRBV28 to TRBJ2-2; tentative D call: TRBD1 (5 bases). The CDR3 length is 14 residues. V was pared by 7 bases and J by 1 base, with 10 bases between. Germline V lookup: CDR1 MDHEN, CDR2 SYDVKM. In DNA, the CDR3 is TGTGCCAGCACCCATCAGGGGAACACCGGGGAGCTGTTTTTT. It yields the protein CASTHQGNTGELFF.

The chain carries TRBV27 and TRBJ2-1, with D maybe TRBD1 (6 bases). The CDR3 has 15 residues. Trimming pared 4 bases from V and 5 bases from J, leaving 15 bases between. Germline CDR1 and CDR2: MNHEY and SMNVEV (reference sequence). The CDR3 protein is CASSSDRTGNNEQFF. CDR3 coding DNA: TGTGCCAGCAGTTCGGACAGAACAGGAAACAATGAGCAGTTCTTC.

The genes are TRBV7-9 and TRBJ2-2; 9 bases fit TRBD1. V trimming: 1 base; J trimming: 5 bases; junction bases outside the gene matches: 2. This CDR3 contains 15 residues. CDR1 is SEHNR and CDR2 is FQNEAQ in the germline V gene (reference sequence). CDR3 sequence reads: CASSLEQGATGELFF. The CDR3 region has the DNA TGTGCCAGCAGCTTAGAACAGGGGGCGACCGGGGAGCTGTTTTTT.

This chain connects TRBV9 to TRBJ2-2; TRBD1 matches 8 bases. CDR1 and CDR2 from the germline V gene are SGDLS and YYNGEE. The trim removed 4 bases at V and 3 bases at J, leaving 5 bases unmatched. The CDR3 has 15 amino acids. The CDR3 coding sequence is TGTGCCAGCAGCACCCAGGGGGCCTACACCGGGGAGCTGTTTTTT. This gives the protein CASSTQGAYTGELFF.

The V gene is TRBV19, the J gene TRBJ2-2; 7 bases line up with TRBD2. The germline V gene has CDR1 LNHDA and CDR2 SQIVND (reference sequence). J gave up 4 bases and V 7 bases, and 6 bases lay outside the gene matches. The length of the CDR3 is 14 residues. CDR3 in DNA: TGTGCCAGTAAATTGGGGGGGGGCACCGGGGAGCTGTTTTTT. Amino acid sequence: CASKLGGGTGELFF.

This chain links TRBV9 with TRBJ2-2; TRBD2 might be the D (6 bases). V was clipped by 2 bases and J by 5 bases, with 13 bases between them. Germline V gene data show CDR1 as SGDLS and CDR2 as YYNGEE. The CDR3 is made up of 15 amino acids. CDR3 sequence: CASSVTWGETGELFF. CDR3 nucleotides: TGTGCCAGCAGCGTCACCTGGGGGGAAACCGGGGAGCTGTTTTTT.

This clone was detected only once. J is TRBJ1-3 and V is TRBV10-3; possible D gene TRBD1, 5 bases. CDR3 length equals 12 residues. The germline V gene has CDR1 ENHRY and CDR2 SYGVKD. The germline V and J ends were trimmed by 8 bases and 7 bases, with 12 bases remaining between them. Here the CDR3 reads CAIREEGNTIYF. DNA for the CDR3: TGTGCCATCCGGGAGGAGGGGAACACCATATATTTT.

This rearrangement joins TRBV6-1 to TRBJ1-1; 11 positions agree with TRBD1. V was clipped by 10 bases and J by 12 bases; unmatched bases: 10. Germline V gene sequence: CDR1 MNHNS, CDR2 SASEGT. This CDR3 has 12 residues. In nucleotides, the CDR3 is TGTGCCATCCCTACCGGGACAGGGGGAACTTTCTTT. It translates to CAIPTGTGGTFF.

This chain uses TRBV27 with TRBJ2-7; 8 bases fit TRBD2. Germline V gene lookup returns CDR1 MNHEY and CDR2 SMNVEV (reference sequence). The V and J ends lost 7 bases and 0 bases, in that order; junction bases with no gene match: 5. The CDR3 totals 14 residues. The CDR3 sequence: CASNPSGSSYEQYF. The CDR3 bases are TGTGCCAGCAACCCCAGCGGGAGCTCCTACGAGCAGTACTTC.

As for this clone: One junction end disagrees with the germline gene, perhaps due to a read error. The V gene is TRBV7-9, the J gene TRBJ1-6, with 10 bases lining up with TRBD1. The CDR3 sequence is 16 residues long. Germline V gene data show CDR1 as SEHNR and CDR2 as FQNEAQ (reference sequence). The CDR3 nucleotides read TGTTCCAGCAGCTTTGGACCGGGACAGGGGACTTCACCCCTCCACTTT. Its translation: CSSSFGPGQGTSPLHF.

The chain is built from TRBV28 and TRBJ1-6; unclear D gene. Trimming took off 5 bases at V and 7 bases at J, with 18 bases between the two ends. CDR1 MDHEN and CDR2 SYDVKM come from the germline V gene. This CDR3 spans 16 amino acids. The CDR3, as DNA: TGTGCCAGCAGTACCCGACTGGTGGCTAGGAATTCACCCCTCCACTTT. It yields the protein CASSTRLVARNSPLHF.

The rearrangement links TRBV25-1 to TRBJ1-5, with D unclear. CDR3 length: 14 amino acids. Per the germline V gene, CDR1 is MGHDK and CDR2 is SYGVNS. Trimming shortened V by 3 bases and J by 0 bases, and 6 bases separated the two germline ends. CDR3 sequence: CASSDSSSNQPQHF. CDR3 DNA: TGTGCCAGCAGTGACTCTAGTAGCAATCAGCCCCAGCATTTT.

The chain employs TRBV28 and TRBJ2-3; 9 bases fit TRBD1. Germline CDR1 reads MDHEN; CDR2 reads SYDVKM. The CDR3 is made up of 14 amino acids. V lost 4 bases, J lost 1 base, and 0 bases stayed unmatched. CDR3: CASSWDRGTDTQYF. The CDR3 DNA sequence: TGTGCCAGCAGTTGGGACAGGGGCACAGATACGCAGTATTTT.

This chain connects TRBV5-1 to TRBJ2-3; D is unclear. The V gene lost 5 bases and the J gene lost 0 bases, with 4 bases spanning the gap. This CDR3 is 12 amino acids long. Germline CDR1 and CDR2: SGHRS and YFSETQ. This CDR3 is CASSLSTDTQYF. DNA for the CDR3: TGCGCCAGCAGTTTAAGCACAGATACGCAGTATTTT.

The table lists this clone with a few counts. The genes are TRBV19 and TRBJ2-6, with 7 bases lining up with TRBD1. This CDR3 has 16 amino acids. Germline CDR1 reads LNHDA; CDR2 reads SQIVND (reference sequence). With 6 bases clipped from V and 1 base from J, the junction kept 6 bases outside the gene matches. The CDR3 here is CASRDRKGSGANVLTF. DNA for the CDR3: TGTGCCAGTAGGGACAGGAAGGGATCTGGGGCCAACGTCCTGACTTTC.

V is TRBV25-1 and J is TRBJ2-7; maybe TRBD1 (5 bases). Trimming cost V 1 base and J 1 base, with 11 bases left between them. There are 15 residues in the CDR3. In germline, CDR1 is MGHDK, CDR2 SYGVNS. This chain's CDR3 is CASSESAGNSYEQYF. The CDR3 region has the DNA TGTGCCAGCAGTGAATCCGCAGGGAATTCCTACGAGCAGTACTTC.

This chain connects TRBV6-1 to TRBJ1-2; no clear D gene. V lost 0 bases and J lost 6, with 14 bases in between. This CDR3 has 15 amino acids. Germline assignment: CDR1 MNHNS and CDR2 SASEGT. The CDR3 coding sequence is TGTGCCAGCAGTGAAGCGCGTGGAGCCAGCCATGGCTACACCTTC. This translates into CASSEARGASHGYTF.

The J gene is TRBJ2-1, the V gene TRBV6-6, with TRBD1 matching over 7 bases. After removal of 6 bases from V and 2 bases from J, the junction contained 1 base not matched to a gene. The length of the CDR3 is 13 residues. CDR1 is MNHNY, CDR2 SVGAGI, per germline (reference sequence). The CDR3 loop reads CASRGQTYNEQFF. CDR3 DNA: TGTGCCAGCAGGGGACAGACCTACAATGAGCAGTTCTTC.

The J gene is TRBJ2-1, the V gene TRBV2; tentatively, D is TRBD2 (6 bases). The germline CDR1 and CDR2 sequences are SNHLY and FYNNEI. Trimming removed 8 bases at V and 9 bases at J, with 11 bases between. CDR3 length: 11 residues. The CDR3 reads CASGGLIEQFF. The CDR3 DNA reads TGTGCCAGCGGAGGGTTAATTGAGCAGTTCTTC.